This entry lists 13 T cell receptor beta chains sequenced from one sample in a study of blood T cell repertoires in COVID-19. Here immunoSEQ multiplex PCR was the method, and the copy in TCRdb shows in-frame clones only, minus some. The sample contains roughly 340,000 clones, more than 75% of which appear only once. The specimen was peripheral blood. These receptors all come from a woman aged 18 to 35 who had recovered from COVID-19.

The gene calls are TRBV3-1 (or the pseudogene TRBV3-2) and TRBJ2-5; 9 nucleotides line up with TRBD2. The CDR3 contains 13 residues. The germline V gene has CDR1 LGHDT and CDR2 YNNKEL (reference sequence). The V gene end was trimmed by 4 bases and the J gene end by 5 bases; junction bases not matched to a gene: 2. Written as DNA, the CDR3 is TGTGCCAGCAGCCGTAGCGGGAGTGAGACCCAGTACTTC. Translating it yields CASSRSGSETQYF.

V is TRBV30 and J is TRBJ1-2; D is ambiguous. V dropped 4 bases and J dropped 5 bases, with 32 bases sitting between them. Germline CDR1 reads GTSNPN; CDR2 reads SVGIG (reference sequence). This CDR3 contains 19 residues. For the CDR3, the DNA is TGTGCCTGGACCCTTAACGGGATATCGGACCGCGCCAGAACTTATGGCTACACCTTC. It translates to CAWTLNGISDRARTYGYTF.

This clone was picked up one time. This CDR3 is CASRDMGTEAFF. The CDR3 coding sequence is TGTGCCAGCCGGGACATGGGGACTGAAGCTTTCTTT. This chain joins TRBV2 and TRBJ1-1; weak D call: TRBD1 (6 bases). The CDR3 has 12 amino acids. Trimming left V 8 bases short and J 5 bases short, with 12 bases between. Germline lookup yields CDR1 SNHLY and CDR2 FYNNEI.

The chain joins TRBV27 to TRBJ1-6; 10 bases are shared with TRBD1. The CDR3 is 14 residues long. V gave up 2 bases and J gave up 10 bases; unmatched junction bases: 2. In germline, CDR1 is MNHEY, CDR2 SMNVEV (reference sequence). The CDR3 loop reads CASSLGTGESPLHF. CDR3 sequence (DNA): TGTGCCAGCAGTTTAGGGACAGGGGAATCACCCCTCCACTTT.

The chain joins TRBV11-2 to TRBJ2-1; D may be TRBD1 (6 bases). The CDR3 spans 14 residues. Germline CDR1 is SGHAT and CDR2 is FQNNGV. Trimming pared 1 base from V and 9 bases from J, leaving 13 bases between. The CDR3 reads CASSLVKGGAEQFF. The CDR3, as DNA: TGTGCCAGCAGCTTAGTCAAAGGGGGAGCTGAGCAGTTCTTC.

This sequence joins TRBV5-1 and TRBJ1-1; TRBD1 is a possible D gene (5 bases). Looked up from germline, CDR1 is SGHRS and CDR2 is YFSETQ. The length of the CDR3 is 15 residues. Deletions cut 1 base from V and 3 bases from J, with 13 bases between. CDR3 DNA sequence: TGCGCCAGCAGCTTGACGGGCCAGGGCGACACTGAAGCTTTCTTT. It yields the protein CASSLTGQGDTEAFF.

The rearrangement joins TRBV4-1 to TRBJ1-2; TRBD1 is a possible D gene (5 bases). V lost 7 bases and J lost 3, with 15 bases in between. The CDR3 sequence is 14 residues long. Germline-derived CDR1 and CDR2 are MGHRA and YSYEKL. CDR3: CASTAGVTHYGYTF. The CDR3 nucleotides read TGCGCCAGCACCGCGGGGGTGACTCACTATGGCTACACCTTC.

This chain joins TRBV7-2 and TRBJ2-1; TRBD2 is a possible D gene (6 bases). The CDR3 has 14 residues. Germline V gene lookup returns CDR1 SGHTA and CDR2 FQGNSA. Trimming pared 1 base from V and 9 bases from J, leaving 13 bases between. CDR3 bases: TGTGCCAGCAGCTTAGGAAGACAGCGGGCTGAGCAGTTCTTC. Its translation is CASSLGRQRAEQFF.

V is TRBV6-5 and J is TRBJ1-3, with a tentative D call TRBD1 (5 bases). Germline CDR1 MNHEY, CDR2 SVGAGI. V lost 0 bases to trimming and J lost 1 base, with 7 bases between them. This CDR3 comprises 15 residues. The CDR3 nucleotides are TGTGCCAGCAGTTACTCTTCAGGGTCTGGAAACACCATATATTTT. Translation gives CASSYSSGSGNTIYF.

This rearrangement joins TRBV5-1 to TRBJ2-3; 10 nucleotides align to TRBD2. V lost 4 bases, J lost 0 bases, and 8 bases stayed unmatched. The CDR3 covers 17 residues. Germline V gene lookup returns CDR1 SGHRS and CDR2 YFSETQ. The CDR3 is CASSMTTSGRSTDTQYF. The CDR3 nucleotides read TGCGCCAGCAGCATGACGACTAGCGGGCGAAGCACAGATACGCAGTATTTT.

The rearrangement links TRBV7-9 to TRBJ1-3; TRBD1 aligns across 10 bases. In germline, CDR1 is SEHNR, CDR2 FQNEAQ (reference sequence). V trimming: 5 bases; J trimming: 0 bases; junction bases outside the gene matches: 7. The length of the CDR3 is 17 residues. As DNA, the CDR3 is TGTGCCAGCAGCGGGGGGGACAGGGGCGACTCTGGAAACACCATATATTTT. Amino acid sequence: CASSGGDRGDSGNTIYF.

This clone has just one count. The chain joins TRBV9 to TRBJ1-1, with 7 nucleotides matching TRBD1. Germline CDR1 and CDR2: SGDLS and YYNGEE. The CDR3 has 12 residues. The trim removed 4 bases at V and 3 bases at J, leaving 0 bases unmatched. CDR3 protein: CASSQGDTEAFF. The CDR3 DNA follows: TGTGCCAGCAGCCAGGGGGACACTGAAGCTTTCTTT.

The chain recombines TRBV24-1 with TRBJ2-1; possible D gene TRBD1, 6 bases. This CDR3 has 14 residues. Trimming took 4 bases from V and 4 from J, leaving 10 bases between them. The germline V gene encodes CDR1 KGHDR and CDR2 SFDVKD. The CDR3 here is CATSDYREYNEQFF. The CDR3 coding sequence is TGTGCCACCAGTGACTACAGGGAGTACAATGAGCAGTTCTTC.